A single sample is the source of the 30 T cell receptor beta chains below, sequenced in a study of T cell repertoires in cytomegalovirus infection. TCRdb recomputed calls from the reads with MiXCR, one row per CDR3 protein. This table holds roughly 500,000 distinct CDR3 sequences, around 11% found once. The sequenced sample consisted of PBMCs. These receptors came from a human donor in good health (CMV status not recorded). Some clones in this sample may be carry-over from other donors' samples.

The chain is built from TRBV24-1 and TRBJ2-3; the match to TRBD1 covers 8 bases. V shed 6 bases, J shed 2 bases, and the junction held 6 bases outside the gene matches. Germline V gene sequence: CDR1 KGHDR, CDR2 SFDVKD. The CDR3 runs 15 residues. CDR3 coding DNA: TGTGCCACCAGTAGAGGACAGGGATCCACAGATACGCAGTATTTT. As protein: CATSRGQGSTDTQYF.

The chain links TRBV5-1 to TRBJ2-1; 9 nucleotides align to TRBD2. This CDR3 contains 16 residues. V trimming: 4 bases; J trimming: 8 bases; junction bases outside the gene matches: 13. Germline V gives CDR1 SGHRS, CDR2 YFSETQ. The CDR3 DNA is TGCGCCAGCAGCCGGACTAGCGCCCGAGTAGGGGATGAGCAGTTCTTC. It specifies CASSRTSARVGDEQFF.

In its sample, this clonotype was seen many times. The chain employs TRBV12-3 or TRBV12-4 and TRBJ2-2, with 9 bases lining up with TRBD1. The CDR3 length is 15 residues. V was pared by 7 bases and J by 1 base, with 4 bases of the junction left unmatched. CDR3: CASKTGQGNTGELFF. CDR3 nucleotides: TGTGCCAGCAAAACGGGACAGGGGAACACCGGGGAGCTGTTTTTT.

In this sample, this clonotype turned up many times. CDR3 sequence (DNA): TGTGCCAGTATCCTAGCGGGTCGCTACGAGCAGTACTTC. Residues: CASILAGRYEQYF. The V and J genes are TRBV6-1 and TRBJ2-7; the match to TRBD2 covers 8 bases. Germline V gene sequence: CDR1 MNHNS, CDR2 SASEGT. After removal of 9 bases from V and 3 bases from J, the junction contained 7 bases not matched to a gene. CDR3 length: 13 amino acids.

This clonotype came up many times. CDR3 amino acids: CASSKSRGPYEQYF. The CDR3 DNA sequence: TGTGCCAGCAGTAAGAGCAGGGGACCCTACGAGCAGTACTTC. The V gene is TRBV6-6, the J gene TRBJ2-7; perhaps TRBD1 as D (6 bases). Deletions cut 5 bases from V and 2 bases from J, with 13 bases between. The CDR3 runs to 14 residues. The germline gives CDR1 MNHNY, CDR2 SVGAGI (reference sequence).

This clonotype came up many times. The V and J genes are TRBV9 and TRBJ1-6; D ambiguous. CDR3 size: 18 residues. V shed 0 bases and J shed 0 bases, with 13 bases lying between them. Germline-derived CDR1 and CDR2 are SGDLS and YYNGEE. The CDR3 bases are TGTGCCAGCAGCGTAGAGGGCAGGCCAAGCTCCTATAATTCACCCCTCCACTTT. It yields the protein CASSVEGRPSSYNSPLHF.

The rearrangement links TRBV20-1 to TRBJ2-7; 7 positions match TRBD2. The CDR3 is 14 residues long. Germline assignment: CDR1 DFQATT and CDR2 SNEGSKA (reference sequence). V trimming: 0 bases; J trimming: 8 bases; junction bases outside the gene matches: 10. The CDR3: CSARDRTSGIQQYF. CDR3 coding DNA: TGCAGTGCTAGAGATAGGACTAGTGGTATCCAGCAGTACTTC.

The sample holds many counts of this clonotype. CDR3 in amino acids: CASSPGTPKWETQYF. As DNA, the CDR3 is TGTGCCAGCAGCCCCGGAACTCCAAAGTGGGAGACCCAGTACTTC. The chain is built from TRBV11-2 and TRBJ2-5; D is undetermined. Per germline, CDR1 SGHAT and CDR2 FQNNGV. The ends were cut back, 5 bases at V and 5 bases at J, with 18 bases in the middle. This CDR3 is built from 15 residues.

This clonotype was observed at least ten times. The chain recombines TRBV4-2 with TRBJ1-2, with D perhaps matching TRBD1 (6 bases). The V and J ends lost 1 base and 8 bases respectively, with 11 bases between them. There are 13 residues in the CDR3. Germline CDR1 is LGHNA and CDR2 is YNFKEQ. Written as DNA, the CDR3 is TGTGCCAGCAGCCAAGGGCCCGGGGGCGGCTACACCTTC. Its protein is CASSQGPGGGYTF.

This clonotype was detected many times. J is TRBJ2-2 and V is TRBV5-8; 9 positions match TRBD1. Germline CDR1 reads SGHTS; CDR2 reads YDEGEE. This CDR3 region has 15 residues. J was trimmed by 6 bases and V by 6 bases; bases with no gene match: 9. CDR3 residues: CASTRRDRESGELFF. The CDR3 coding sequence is TGTGCCAGCACCCGAAGGGACAGGGAATCCGGGGAGCTGTTTTTT.

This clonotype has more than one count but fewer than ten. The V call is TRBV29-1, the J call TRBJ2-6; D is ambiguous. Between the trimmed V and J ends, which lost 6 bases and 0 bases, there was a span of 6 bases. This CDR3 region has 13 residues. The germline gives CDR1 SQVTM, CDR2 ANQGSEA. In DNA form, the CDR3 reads TGCAGCGTCGCACGCTCTGGGGCCAACGTCCTGACTTTC. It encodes CSVARSGANVLTF.

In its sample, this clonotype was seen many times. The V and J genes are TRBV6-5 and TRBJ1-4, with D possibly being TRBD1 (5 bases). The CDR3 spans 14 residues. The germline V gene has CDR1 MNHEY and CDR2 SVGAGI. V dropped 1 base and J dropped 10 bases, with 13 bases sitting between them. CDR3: CASSYLAGDGKLFF. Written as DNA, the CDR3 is TGTGCCAGCAGTTACTTGGCGGGGGACGGAAAACTGTTTTTT.

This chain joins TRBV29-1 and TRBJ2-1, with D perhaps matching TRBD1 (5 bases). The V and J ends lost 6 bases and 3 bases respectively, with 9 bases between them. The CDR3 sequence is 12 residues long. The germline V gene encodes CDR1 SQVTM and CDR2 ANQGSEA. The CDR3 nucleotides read TGCAGCGTCTCTGACAGCTACAATGAGCAGTTCTTC. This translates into CSVSDSYNEQFF.

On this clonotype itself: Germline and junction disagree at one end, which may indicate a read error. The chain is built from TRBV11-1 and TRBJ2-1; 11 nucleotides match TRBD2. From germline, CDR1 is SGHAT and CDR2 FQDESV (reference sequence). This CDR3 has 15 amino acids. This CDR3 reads CSSSLVGLAGNEQFF. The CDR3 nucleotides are TGTTCCAGCAGCTTAGTCGGACTAGCGGGCAATGAGCAGTTCTTC.

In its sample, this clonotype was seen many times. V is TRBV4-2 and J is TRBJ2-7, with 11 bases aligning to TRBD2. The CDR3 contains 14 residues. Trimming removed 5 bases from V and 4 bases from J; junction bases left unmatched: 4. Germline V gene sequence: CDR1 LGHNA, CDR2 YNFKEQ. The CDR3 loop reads CASSTSGSRYEQYF. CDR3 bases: TGTGCCAGCAGCACTAGCGGGAGTCGGTACGAGCAGTACTTC.

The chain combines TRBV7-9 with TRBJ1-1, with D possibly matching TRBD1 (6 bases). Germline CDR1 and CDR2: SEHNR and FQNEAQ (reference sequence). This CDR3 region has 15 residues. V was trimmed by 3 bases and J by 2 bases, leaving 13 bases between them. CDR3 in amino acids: CASSFYRAGNTEAFF. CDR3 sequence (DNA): TGTGCCAGCAGCTTTTACAGGGCAGGAAACACTGAAGCTTTCTTT.

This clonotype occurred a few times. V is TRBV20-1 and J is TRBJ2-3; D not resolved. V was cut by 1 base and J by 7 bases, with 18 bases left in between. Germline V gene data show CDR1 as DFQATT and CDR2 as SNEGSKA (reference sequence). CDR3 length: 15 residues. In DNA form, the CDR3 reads TGCAGTGCTAGAGCAGGAGCCGGCCCACATCATACGCAGTATTTT. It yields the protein CSARAGAGPHHTQYF.

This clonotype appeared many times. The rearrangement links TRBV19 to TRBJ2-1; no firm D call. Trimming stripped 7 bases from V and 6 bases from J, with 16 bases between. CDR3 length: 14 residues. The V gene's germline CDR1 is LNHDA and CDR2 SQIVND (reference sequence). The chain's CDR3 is CASKGSSYTNEQFF. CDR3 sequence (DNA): TGTGCCAGTAAGGGCAGCTCGTATACCAATGAGCAGTTCTTC. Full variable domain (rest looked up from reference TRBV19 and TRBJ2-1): DGGITQSPKYLFRKEGQNVTLSCEQNLNHDAMYWYRQDPGQGLRLIYYSQIVNDFQKGDIAEGYSVSREKKESFPLTVTSAQKNPTAFYLCASKGSSYTNEQFFGPGTRLTVL.

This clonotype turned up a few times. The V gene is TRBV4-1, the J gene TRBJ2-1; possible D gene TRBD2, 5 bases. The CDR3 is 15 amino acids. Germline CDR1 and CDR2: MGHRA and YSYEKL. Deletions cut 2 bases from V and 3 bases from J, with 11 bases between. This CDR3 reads CASSQSSANYNEQFF. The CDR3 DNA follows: TGCGCCAGCAGCCAAAGTAGCGCAAACTACAATGAGCAGTTCTTC.

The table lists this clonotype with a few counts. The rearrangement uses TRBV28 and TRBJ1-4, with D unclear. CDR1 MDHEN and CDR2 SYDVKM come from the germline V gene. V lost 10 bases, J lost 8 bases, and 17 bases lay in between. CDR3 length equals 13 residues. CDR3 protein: CATQATIQEKLFF. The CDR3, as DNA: TGTGCCACTCAAGCGACTATCCAAGAAAAACTGTTTTTT. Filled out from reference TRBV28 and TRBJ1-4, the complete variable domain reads DVKVTQSSRYLVKRTGEKVFLECVQDMDHENMFWYRQDPGLGLRLIYFSYDVKMKEKGDIPEGYSVSREKKERFSLILESASTNQTSMYLCATQATIQEKLFFGSGTQLSVL.

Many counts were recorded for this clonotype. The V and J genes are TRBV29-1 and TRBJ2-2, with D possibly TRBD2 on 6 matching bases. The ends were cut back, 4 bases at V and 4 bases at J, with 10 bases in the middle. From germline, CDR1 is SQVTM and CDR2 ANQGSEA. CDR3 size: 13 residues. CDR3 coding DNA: TGCAGCGTTGGAACCGGGAGCACCGGGGAGCTGTTTTTT. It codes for CSVGTGSTGELFF.

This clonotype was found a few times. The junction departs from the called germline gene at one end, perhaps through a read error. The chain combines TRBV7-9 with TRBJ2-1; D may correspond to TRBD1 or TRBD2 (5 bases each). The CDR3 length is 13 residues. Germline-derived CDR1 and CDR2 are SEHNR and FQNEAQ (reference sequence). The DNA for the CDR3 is TGTGCCAGCAGGCCAAACGCCCGGGACGACCGAATCTTC. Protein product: CASRPNARDDRIF.

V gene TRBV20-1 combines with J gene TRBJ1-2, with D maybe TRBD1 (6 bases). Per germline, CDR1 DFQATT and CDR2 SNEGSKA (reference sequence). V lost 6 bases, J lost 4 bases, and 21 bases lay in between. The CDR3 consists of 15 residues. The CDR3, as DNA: TGCAGTGCCACACAGGGTGCGGGGATGGCCTATGGCTACACCTTC. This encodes CSATQGAGMAYGYTF.

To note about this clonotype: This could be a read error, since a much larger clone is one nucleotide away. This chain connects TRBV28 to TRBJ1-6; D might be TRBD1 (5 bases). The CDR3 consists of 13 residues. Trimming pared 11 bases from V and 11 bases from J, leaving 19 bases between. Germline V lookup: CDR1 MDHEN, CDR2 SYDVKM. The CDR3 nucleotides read TGTGCCGCGGCTGCGGGGGATAACCCACCCCTCCACTTT. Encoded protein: CAAAAGDNPPLHF.

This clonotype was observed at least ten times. The CDR3 here is CASSVSDRPSYEQYF. As DNA, the CDR3 is TGTGCCAGCAGCGTATCGGACAGGCCTTCCTACGAGCAGTACTTC. The chain employs TRBV9 and TRBJ2-7; 7 nucleotides agree with TRBD1. This CDR3 region has 15 residues. Per the germline V gene, CDR1 is SGDLS and CDR2 is YYNGEE. With V trimmed by 1 base and J by 1 base, 5 bases remained unmatched.

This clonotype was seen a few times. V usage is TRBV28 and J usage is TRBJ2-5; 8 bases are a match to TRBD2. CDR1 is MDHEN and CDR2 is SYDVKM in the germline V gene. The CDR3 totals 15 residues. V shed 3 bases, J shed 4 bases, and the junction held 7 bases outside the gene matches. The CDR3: CASSLSSGRGETQYF. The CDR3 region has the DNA TGTGCCAGCAGTTTGTCTAGCGGGCGCGGAGAGACCCAGTACTTC.

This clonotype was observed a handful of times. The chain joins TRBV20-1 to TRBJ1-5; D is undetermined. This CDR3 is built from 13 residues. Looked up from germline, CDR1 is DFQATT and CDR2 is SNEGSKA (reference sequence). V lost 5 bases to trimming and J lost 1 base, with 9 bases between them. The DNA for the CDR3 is TGCAGTGCTGGGCACCGAAGCAATCAGCCCCAGCATTTT. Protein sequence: CSAGHRSNQPQHF.

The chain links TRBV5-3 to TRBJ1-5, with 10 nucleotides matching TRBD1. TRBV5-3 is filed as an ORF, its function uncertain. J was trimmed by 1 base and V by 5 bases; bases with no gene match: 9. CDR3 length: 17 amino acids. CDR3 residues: CARSNTTGGTSNQPQHF. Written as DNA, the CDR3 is TGTGCCAGAAGTAACACGACAGGGGGCACGAGCAATCAGCCCCAGCATTTT.

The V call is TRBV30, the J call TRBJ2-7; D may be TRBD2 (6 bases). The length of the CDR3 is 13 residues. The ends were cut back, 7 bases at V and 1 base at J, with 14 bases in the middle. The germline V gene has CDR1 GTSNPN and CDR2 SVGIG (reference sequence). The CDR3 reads CALDSRGSYEQYF. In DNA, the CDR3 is TGTGCCTTAGACAGCCGGGGGTCCTACGAGCAGTACTTC.

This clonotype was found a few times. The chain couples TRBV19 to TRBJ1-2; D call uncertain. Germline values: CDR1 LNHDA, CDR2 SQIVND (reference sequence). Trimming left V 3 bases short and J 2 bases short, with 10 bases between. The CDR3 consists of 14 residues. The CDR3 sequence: CASSIDFPNYGYTF. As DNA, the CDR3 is TGTGCCAGTAGTATCGATTTTCCCAACTATGGCTACACCTTC. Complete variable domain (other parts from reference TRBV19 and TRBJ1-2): DGGITQSPKYLFRKEGQNVTLSCEQNLNHDAMYWYRQDPGQGLRLIYYSQIVNDFQKGDIAEGYSVSREKKESFPLTVTSAQKNPTAFYLCASSIDFPNYGYTFGSGTRLTVV.